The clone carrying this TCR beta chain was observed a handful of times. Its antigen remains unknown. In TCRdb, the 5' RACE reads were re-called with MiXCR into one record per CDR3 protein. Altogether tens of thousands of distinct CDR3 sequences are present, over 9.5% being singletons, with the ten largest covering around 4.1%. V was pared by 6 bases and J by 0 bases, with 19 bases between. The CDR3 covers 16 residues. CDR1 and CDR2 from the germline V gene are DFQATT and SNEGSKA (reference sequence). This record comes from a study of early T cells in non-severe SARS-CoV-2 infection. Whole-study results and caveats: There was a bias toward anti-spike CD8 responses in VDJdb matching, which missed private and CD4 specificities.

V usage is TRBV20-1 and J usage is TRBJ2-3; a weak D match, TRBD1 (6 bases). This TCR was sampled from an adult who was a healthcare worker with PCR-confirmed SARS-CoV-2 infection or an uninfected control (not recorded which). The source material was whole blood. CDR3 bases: TGCAGTGCCGCTTACATGGGGGCCCGTAGCACAGATACGCAGTATTTT. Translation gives CSAAYMGARSTDTQYF.